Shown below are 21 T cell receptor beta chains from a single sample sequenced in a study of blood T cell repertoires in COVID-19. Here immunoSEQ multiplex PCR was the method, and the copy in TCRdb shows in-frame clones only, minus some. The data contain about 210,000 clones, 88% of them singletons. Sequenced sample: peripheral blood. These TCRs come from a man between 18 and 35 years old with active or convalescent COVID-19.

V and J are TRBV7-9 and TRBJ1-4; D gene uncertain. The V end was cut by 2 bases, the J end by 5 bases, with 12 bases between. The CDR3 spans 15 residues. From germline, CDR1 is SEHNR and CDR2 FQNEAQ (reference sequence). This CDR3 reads CASSLSSPGNEKLFF. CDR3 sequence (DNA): TGTGCCAGCAGCTTATCAAGTCCCGGGAATGAAAAACTGTTTTTT. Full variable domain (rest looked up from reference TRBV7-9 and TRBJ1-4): DTGVSQNPRHKITKRGQNVTFRCDPISEHNRLYWYRQTLGQGPEFLTYFQNEAQLEKSRLLSDRFSAERPKGSFSTLEIQRTEQGDSAMYLCASSLSSPGNEKLFFGSGTQLSVL.

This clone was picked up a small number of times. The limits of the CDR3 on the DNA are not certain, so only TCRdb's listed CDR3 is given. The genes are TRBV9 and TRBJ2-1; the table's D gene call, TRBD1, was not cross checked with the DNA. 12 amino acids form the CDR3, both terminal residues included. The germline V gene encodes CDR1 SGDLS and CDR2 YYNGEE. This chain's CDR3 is CASSVGTGTRFF.

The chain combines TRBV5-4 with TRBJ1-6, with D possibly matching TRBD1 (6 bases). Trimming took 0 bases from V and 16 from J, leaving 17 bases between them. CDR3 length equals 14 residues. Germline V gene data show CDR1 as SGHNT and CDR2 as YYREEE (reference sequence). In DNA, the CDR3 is TGTGCCAGCAGCTTGGAACCGGGACAAGGTGGACTCCACTTT. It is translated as CASSLEPGQGGLHF.

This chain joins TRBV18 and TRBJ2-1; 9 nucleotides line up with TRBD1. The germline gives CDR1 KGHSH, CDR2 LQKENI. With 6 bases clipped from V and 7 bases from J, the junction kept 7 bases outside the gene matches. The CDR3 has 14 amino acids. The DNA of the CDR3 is TGTGCCAGCTCCCCGGGGACAGGGTGGAATGAGCAGTTCTTC. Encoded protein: CASSPGTGWNEQFF. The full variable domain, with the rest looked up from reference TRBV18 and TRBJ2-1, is NAGVMQNPRHLVRRRGQEARLRCSPMKGHSHVYWYRQLPEEGLKFMVYLQKENIIDESGMPKERFSAEFPKEGPSILRIQQVVRGDSAAYFCASSPGTGWNEQFFGPGTRLTVL.

CDR3 DNA: TGTGCCAGCAGTTTTGCAGGATCCTATGGCTACACCTTC. It translates to CASSFAGSYGYTF. The genes are TRBV28 and TRBJ1-2; D is ambiguous. With 3 bases removed from V and 4 bases from J, the gap between germline ends came to 9 bases. Germline V gives CDR1 MDHEN, CDR2 SYDVKM. The CDR3 has 13 residues.

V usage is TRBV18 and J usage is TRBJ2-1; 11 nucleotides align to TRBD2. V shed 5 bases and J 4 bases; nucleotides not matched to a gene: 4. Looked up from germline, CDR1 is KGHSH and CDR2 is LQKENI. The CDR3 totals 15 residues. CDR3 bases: TGTGCCAGCTCAAGAGGGACTAGCGGTTACAATGAGCAGTTCTTC. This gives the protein CASSRGTSGYNEQFF.

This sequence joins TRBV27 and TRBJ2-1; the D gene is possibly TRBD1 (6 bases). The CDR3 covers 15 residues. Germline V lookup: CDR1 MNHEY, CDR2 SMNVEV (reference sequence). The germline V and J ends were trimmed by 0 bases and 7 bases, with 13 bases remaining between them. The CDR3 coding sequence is TGTGCCAGCAGTTTATCCCCGACAGGAGGTAATGAGCAGTTCTTC. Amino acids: CASSLSPTGGNEQFF.

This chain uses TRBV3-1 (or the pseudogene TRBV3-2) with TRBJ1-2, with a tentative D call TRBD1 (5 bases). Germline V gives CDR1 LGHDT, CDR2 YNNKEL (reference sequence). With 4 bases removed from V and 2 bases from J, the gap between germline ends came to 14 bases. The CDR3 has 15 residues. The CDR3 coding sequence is TGTGCCAGCAGCCGTGGGAAGGGGTCAAACTATGGCTACACCTTC. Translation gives CASSRGKGSNYGYTF.

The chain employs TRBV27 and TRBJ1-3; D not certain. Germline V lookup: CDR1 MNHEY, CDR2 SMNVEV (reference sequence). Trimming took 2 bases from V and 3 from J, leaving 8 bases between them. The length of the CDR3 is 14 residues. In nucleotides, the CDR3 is TGTGCCAGCAGTTTAGGGCCGGTTGGAAACACCATATATTTT. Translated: CASSLGPVGNTIYF.

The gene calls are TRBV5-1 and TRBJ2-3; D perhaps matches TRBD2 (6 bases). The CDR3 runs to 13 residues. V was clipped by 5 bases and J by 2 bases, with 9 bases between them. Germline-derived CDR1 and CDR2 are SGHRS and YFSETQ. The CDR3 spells CASSSGDTDTQYF. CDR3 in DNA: TGCGCCAGCAGTAGCGGAGACACAGATACGCAGTATTTT.

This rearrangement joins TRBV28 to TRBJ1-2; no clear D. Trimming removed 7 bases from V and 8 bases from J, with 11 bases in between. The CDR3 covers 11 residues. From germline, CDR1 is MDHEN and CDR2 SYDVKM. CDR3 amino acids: CASTPGAGYTF. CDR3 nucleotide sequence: TGTGCCAGCACCCCGGGAGCAGGCTACACCTTC.

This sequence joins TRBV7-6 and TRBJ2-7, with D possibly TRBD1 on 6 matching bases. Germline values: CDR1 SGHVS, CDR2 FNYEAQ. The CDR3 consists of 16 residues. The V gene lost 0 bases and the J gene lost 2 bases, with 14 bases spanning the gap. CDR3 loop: CASSLAGRGTTYEQYF. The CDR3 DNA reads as TGTGCCAGCAGCTTAGCGGGCAGGGGTACGACCTACGAGCAGTACTTC. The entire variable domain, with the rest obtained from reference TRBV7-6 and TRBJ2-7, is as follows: GAGVSQSPRYKVTKRGQDVALRCDPISGHVSLYWYRQALGQGPEFLTYFNYEAQQDKSGLPNDRFSAERPEGSISTLTIQRTEQRDSAMYRCASSLAGRGTTYEQYFGPGTRLTVT.

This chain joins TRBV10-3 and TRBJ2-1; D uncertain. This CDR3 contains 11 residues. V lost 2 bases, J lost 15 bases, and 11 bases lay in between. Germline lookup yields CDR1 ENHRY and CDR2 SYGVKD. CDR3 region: CAISEGLVRFF. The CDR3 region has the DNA TGTGCCATCAGTGAGGGTTTAGTACGGTTCTTC.

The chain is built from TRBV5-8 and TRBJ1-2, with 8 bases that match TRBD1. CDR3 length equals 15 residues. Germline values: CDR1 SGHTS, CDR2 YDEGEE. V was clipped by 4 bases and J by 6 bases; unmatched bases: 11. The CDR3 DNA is TGTGCCAGCAGCCTCCTCGACAGGGGAGTCCATGGCTACACCTTC. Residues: CASSLLDRGVHGYTF.

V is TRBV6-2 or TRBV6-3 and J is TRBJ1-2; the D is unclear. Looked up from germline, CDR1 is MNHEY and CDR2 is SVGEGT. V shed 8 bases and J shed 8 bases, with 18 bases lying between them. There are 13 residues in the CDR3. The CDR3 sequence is CASRPEGFGGYTF. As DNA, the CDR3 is TGTGCCAGCCGCCCCGAGGGATTTGGGGGCTACACCTTC.

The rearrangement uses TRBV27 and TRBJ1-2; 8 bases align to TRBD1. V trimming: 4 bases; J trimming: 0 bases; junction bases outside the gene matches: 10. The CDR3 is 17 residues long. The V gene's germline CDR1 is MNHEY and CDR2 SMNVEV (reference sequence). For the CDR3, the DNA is TGTGCCAGCAGTTCCTTAACAGGGACAGGAACTAACTATGGCTACACCTTC. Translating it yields CASSSLTGTGTNYGYTF.

CDR3 region: CASSIVRSGSGYNEQFF. The CDR3, as DNA: TGTGCCAGTAGTATAGTTAGATCAGGCTCGGGGTACAATGAGCAGTTCTTC. This chain uses TRBV19 with TRBJ2-1; tentatively, D is TRBD2 (5 bases). V gave up 1 base and J gave up 4 bases, with 17 bases separating them. CDR1 LNHDA and CDR2 SQIVND come from the germline V gene (reference sequence). CDR3 length: 17 residues.

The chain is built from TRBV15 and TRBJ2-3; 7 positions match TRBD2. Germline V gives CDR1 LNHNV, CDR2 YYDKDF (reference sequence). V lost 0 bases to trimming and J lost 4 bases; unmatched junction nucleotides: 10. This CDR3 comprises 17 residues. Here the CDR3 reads CATSREGGREVSDTQYF. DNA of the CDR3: TGTGCCACCAGCAGAGAAGGTGGACGGGAGGTGTCAGATACGCAGTATTTT. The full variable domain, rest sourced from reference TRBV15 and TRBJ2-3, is DAMVIQNPRYQVTQFGKPVTLSCSQTLNHNVMYWYQQKSSQAPKLLFHYYDKDFNNEADTPDNFQSRRPNTSFCFLDIRSPGLGDTAMYLCATSREGGREVSDTQYFGPGTRLTVL.

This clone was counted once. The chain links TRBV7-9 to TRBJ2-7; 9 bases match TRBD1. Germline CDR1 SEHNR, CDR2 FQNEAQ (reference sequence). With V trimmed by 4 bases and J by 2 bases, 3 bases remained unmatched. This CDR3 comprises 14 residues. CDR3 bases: TGTGCCAGCAGCTGGGGACAGGGAACCTACGAGCAGTACTTC. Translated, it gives CASSWGQGTYEQYF. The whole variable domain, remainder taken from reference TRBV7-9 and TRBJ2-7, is DTGVSQNPRHKITKRGQNVTFRCDPISEHNRLYWYRQTLGQGPEFLTYFQNEAQLEKSRLLSDRFSAERPKGSFSTLEIQRTEQGDSAMYLCASSWGQGTYEQYFGPGTRLTVT.

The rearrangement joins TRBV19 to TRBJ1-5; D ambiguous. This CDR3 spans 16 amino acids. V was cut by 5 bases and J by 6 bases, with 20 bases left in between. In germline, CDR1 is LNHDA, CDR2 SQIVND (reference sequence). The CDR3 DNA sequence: TGTGCCAGTAGTCTTAGGGAGACGGTCCCTTGTCAGCCCCAGCATTTT. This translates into CASSLRETVPCQPQHF.

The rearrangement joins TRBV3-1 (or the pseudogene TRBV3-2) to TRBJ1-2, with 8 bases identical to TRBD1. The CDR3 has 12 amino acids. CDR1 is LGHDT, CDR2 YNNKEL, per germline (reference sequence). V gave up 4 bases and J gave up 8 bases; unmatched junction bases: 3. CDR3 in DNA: TGTGCCAGCAGCCTGGACAGGGAGGGCTACACCTTC. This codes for CASSLDREGYTF.